A selection of T cell receptor beta chains follows, all from one sample in a study of human T cells and chemical hapten exposure. TCRdb re-derived calls from the RACE reads in MiXCR, one entry per CDR3 protein. The sample yields under 300,000 distinct CDR3 sequences, around 9.3% seen once. Sample: whole blood, taken in connection with sensitization to the hapten diphenylcyclopropenone (DPC). The receptor set was obtained from a woman between 40 and 55 years old with alopecia areata. Some clones in this sample may be carry-over from other donors' samples. Each CDR3 is given with its conserved first and last residue. D genes are given only for firm matches. A row's size may be missing; if present it is once, few, many or a size class.

v_gene: TRBV6-5; j_gene: TRBJ2-7; d_gene: TRBD2; abundance: few; CDR3nt: TGTGCCAGCAGTCTCGGGACTAGCGGCTTCGAGCAGTACTTC; CDR3aa: CASSLGTSGFEQYF
v_gene: TRBV6-1; j_gene: TRBJ2-7; d_gene: NA; abundance: NA; CDR3nt: TGTGCCAGCAGTATACAGGGTCCCTACGAGCAGTACTTC; CDR3aa: CASSIQGPYEQYF
v_gene: TRBV6-5; j_gene: TRBJ2-1; d_gene: NA; abundance: NA; CDR3nt: TGTGCCAGCAGTTACAGGCCTTTCGGCAATGAGCAGTTCTTC; CDR3aa: CASSYRPFGNEQFF
v_gene: TRBV9; j_gene: TRBJ1-1; d_gene: NA; abundance: NA; CDR3nt: TGTGCCAGCAGCGTAGTAACAGAAACTGAAGCTTTCTTT; CDR3aa: CASSVVTETEAFF
v_gene: TRBV15; j_gene: TRBJ2-5; d_gene: TRBD1; abundance: NA; CDR3nt: TGTGCCACCAGCGGAAACCGGGACAGGGTTCTCGTGGAGACCCAGTACTTC; CDR3aa: CATSGNRDRVLVETQYF
v_gene: TRBV18; j_gene: TRBJ2-7; d_gene: NA; abundance: few; CDR3nt: TGTGCCAGCTCACCCCACGAGACCTACGAGCAGTACTTC; CDR3aa: CASSPHETYEQYF
v_gene: TRBV15; j_gene: TRBJ2-7; d_gene: NA; abundance: NA; CDR3nt: TGTGCCACCAGACCCGCGGTCTCCTACGAGCAGTACTTC; CDR3aa: CATRPAVSYEQYF
v_gene: TRBV20-1; j_gene: TRBJ1-2; d_gene: TRBD1; abundance: few; CDR3nt: TGCAGTGCTAGAGATCTTATACAGGGGCAACTGTATGGCTACACCTTC; CDR3aa: CSARDLIQGQLYGYTF
v_gene: TRBV14; j_gene: TRBJ2-3; d_gene: NA; abundance: NA; CDR3nt: TGTGCCAGCAGCCAGACGCCACAGGGATCTTTCACAGATACGCAGTATTTT; CDR3aa: CASSQTPQGSFTDTQYF
v_gene: TRBV6-2/TRBV6-3; j_gene: TRBJ2-2; d_gene: NA; abundance: few; CDR3nt: TGTGCCAGCAGTACGCCGCGAGGTCAAACCGGGGAGCTGTTTTTT; CDR3aa: CASSTPRGQTGELFF
v_gene: TRBV5-1; j_gene: TRBJ2-7; d_gene: TRBD2; abundance: NA; CDR3nt: TGCGCCAGCAGCCCCGGACTAGCGGGACGTCGCGACGAGCAGTACTTC; CDR3aa: CASSPGLAGRRDEQYF
v_gene: TRBV20-1; j_gene: TRBJ2-5; d_gene: NA; abundance: few; CDR3nt: TGCAGTGCTCTTGGACGGGTACAAGAGACCCAGTACTTC; CDR3aa: CSALGRVQETQYF
v_gene: TRBV12-3/TRBV12-4; j_gene: TRBJ2-7; d_gene: NA; abundance: NA; CDR3nt: TGTGCCAGCAGTCACAGGGTCGGAAAGGGGCAGTACTTC; CDR3aa: CASSHRVGKGQYF
v_gene: TRBV9; j_gene: TRBJ2-5; d_gene: TRBD1; abundance: NA; CDR3nt: TGTGCCAGCAGCACGACAGGGCGTGAGACCCAGTACTTC; CDR3aa: CASSTTGRETQYF
v_gene: TRBV3-1; j_gene: TRBJ2-7; d_gene: TRBD2; abundance: NA; CDR3nt: TGTGCCAGCAGCCCTAGCGGGAGCGACGAGCAGTACTTC; CDR3aa: CASSPSGSDEQYF
v_gene: TRBV5-1; j_gene: TRBJ2-2; d_gene: NA; abundance: NA; CDR3nt: TGCGCCAGCAACACGGGACCGCCGAACACCGGGGAGCTGTTTTTT; CDR3aa: CASNTGPPNTGELFF
v_gene: TRBV15; j_gene: TRBJ1-1; d_gene: NA; abundance: few; CDR3nt: TGTGCCACCAGCAGAGGCCTGGGGGACACTCCTGAAGCTTTCTTT; CDR3aa: CATSRGLGDTPEAFF
v_gene: TRBV10-3; j_gene: TRBJ2-2; d_gene: NA; abundance: few; CDR3nt: TGTGCCATCAGTCCCGGGAGGGGGCTCAACACCGGGGAGCTGTTTTTT; CDR3aa: CAISPGRGLNTGELFF
v_gene: TRBV29-1; j_gene: TRBJ1-5; d_gene: TRBD1; abundance: many; CDR3nt: TGCAGCGTTGGGTTTTCGACAGGGAATAGCAATCAGCCCCAGCATTTT; CDR3aa: CSVGFSTGNSNQPQHF
v_gene: TRBV24-1; j_gene: TRBJ2-2; d_gene: TRBD2; abundance: NA; CDR3nt: TGTGCCACCAGTTCCTCCCCCGGGGGGGCGAACACCGGGGAGCTGTTTTTT; CDR3aa: CATSSSPGGANTGELFF
v_gene: TRBV10-3; j_gene: TRBJ2-3; d_gene: NA; abundance: few; CDR3nt: TGTGCCATCACGGCTAGCACAGATACGCAGTATTTT; CDR3aa: CAITASTDTQYF
v_gene: TRBV29-1; j_gene: TRBJ2-2; d_gene: NA; abundance: few; CDR3nt: TGCAGCGTTGAGGCGGGGTCGGGGACCGGGGAGCTGTTTTTT; CDR3aa: CSVEAGSGTGELFF
v_gene: TRBV19; j_gene: TRBJ2-1; d_gene: TRBD1; abundance: NA; CDR3nt: TGTGCCAGTAGGGGGACAGGGTACTACAATGAGCAGTTCTTC; CDR3aa: CASRGTGYYNEQFF
v_gene: TRBV12-3/TRBV12-4; j_gene: TRBJ1-2; d_gene: NA; abundance: NA; CDR3nt: TGTGCCAGCAGGGTTCCACTACAGGGAAATGGCTACACCTTC; CDR3aa: CASRVPLQGNGYTF
v_gene: TRBV27; j_gene: TRBJ2-2; d_gene: TRBD2; abundance: few; CDR3nt: TGTGCCAGCAGTCCGGGACTAGCAGAACCCGGGGAGCTGTTTTTT; CDR3aa: CASSPGLAEPGELFF
v_gene: TRBV7-3; j_gene: TRBJ2-6; d_gene: TRBD1; abundance: few; CDR3nt: TGTGCCAGCAGTCCTGACAGGGACGGGGCCAACGTCCTGACTTTC; CDR3aa: CASSPDRDGANVLTF
v_gene: TRBV9; j_gene: TRBJ2-1; d_gene: TRBD1; abundance: few; CDR3nt: TGTGCCAGCAGCGTAGGACAGGGGGCGTTCCACAATGAGCAGTTCTTC; CDR3aa: CASSVGQGAFHNEQFF
v_gene: TRBV20-1; j_gene: TRBJ2-7; d_gene: TRBD2; abundance: many; CDR3nt: TGCAGTGCTAGAAGCTACGCGGGACTAGCGGGAGTTTCCCACGAGCAGTACTTC; CDR3aa: CSARSYAGLAGVSHEQYF
v_gene: TRBV3-1; j_gene: TRBJ1-6; d_gene: TRBD1; abundance: NA; CDR3nt: TGTGCCAGCAGCCGGCCTACCGGGACAGGGAACTCACCCCTCCACTTT; CDR3aa: CASSRPTGTGNSPLHF
v_gene: TRBV7-3; j_gene: TRBJ2-3; d_gene: TRBD2; abundance: many; CDR3nt: TGTGCCAGCAGCTTAACGGGGGGGACAGATACGCAGTATTTT; CDR3aa: CASSLTGGTDTQYF
v_gene: TRBV27; j_gene: TRBJ2-7; d_gene: NA; abundance: NA; CDR3nt: TGTGCCAGCTCCGGCGGTTCGACCTACGAGCAGTACTTC; CDR3aa: CASSGGSTYEQYF
v_gene: TRBV7-2; j_gene: TRBJ1-5; d_gene: NA; abundance: few; CDR3nt: TGTGCCAGCGGACGAACCGGTTTTAGCAATCAGCCCCAGCATTTT; CDR3aa: CASGRTGFSNQPQHF
v_gene: TRBV4-3; j_gene: TRBJ1-6; d_gene: NA; abundance: few; CDR3nt: TGCGCCAGCAGCCAAGATCCAATTTATTCACCCCTCCACTTT; CDR3aa: CASSQDPIYSPLHF
v_gene: TRBV12-3/TRBV12-4; j_gene: TRBJ1-3; d_gene: NA; abundance: NA; CDR3nt: TGTGCCAGCAACGCTGGAAACACCATATATTTT; CDR3aa: CASNAGNTIYF
v_gene: TRBV20-1; j_gene: TRBJ1-5; d_gene: NA; abundance: many; CDR3nt: TGCAGTGCTAGAGATGTCGGGAGTCAGCCCCAGCATTTT; CDR3aa: CSARDVGSQPQHF
v_gene: TRBV3-1; j_gene: TRBJ1-6; d_gene: TRBD1; abundance: many; CDR3nt: TGTGCCAGCAGCCCCGACAGGGTGCATAATTCACCCCTCCACTTT; CDR3aa: CASSPDRVHNSPLHF
v_gene: TRBV12-3/TRBV12-4; j_gene: TRBJ1-1; d_gene: NA; abundance: NA; CDR3nt: TGTGCCAGCAGTTTAGTCTGGGACACTAACACTGAAGCTTTCTTT; CDR3aa: CASSLVWDTNTEAFF
v_gene: TRBV29-1; j_gene: TRBJ2-3; d_gene: NA; abundance: many; CDR3nt: TGCAGCGGTGGGACCCCGGAGGCAGATACGCAGTATTTT; CDR3aa: CSGGTPEADTQYF
v_gene: TRBV21-1; j_gene: TRBJ2-1; d_gene: NA; abundance: many; CDR3nt: TGTGCCAGCAGCAGCAAAGCGCCGGGACTAGTCTACAATGAGCAGTTCTTC; CDR3aa: CASSSKAPGLVYNEQFF
v_gene: TRBV27; j_gene: TRBJ1-1; d_gene: TRBD1; abundance: few; CDR3nt: TGTGCCAGCAGGGGACAGGGGAGGAACACTGAAGCTTTCTTT; CDR3aa: CASRGQGRNTEAFF
v_gene: TRBV28; j_gene: TRBJ2-2; d_gene: NA; abundance: NA; CDR3nt: TGTGCCAGCAGTTTCTCACTTCACCCCGGGGAGCTGTTTTTT; CDR3aa: CASSFSLHPGELFF
v_gene: TRBV12-3/TRBV12-4; j_gene: TRBJ1-1; d_gene: NA; abundance: NA; CDR3nt: TGTGCCAGCAGTTTAGGACGGTTGAACACTGAAGCTTTCTTT; CDR3aa: CASSLGRLNTEAFF
v_gene: TRBV7-9; j_gene: TRBJ1-5; d_gene: NA; abundance: many; CDR3nt: TGTGCCAGCAGCGATAACAGCAATCAGCCCCAGCATTTT; CDR3aa: CASSDNSNQPQHF
v_gene: TRBV20-1; j_gene: TRBJ2-1; d_gene: TRBD2; abundance: few; CDR3nt: TGCAGTGCTAGTTTAGCGGGATACTCCTACAATGAGCAGTTCTTC; CDR3aa: CSASLAGYSYNEQFF
v_gene: TRBV5-1; j_gene: TRBJ1-2; d_gene: NA; abundance: few; CDR3nt: TGCGCCAGCAGCTTGGGGGACACTAACTATGGCTACACCTTC; CDR3aa: CASSLGDTNYGYTF
v_gene: TRBV20-1; j_gene: TRBJ2-1; d_gene: TRBD2; abundance: few; CDR3nt: TGCAGTGCTGTCGGGACTAGCGGGAGAAGGTCCAATGAGCAGTTCTTC; CDR3aa: CSAVGTSGRRSNEQFF
v_gene: TRBV27; j_gene: TRBJ1-2; d_gene: NA; abundance: many; CDR3nt: TGTGCCAGCAGTTTAGGGGCGAGGGGCTATGGCTACACCTTC; CDR3aa: CASSLGARGYGYTF
v_gene: TRBV20-1; j_gene: TRBJ2-5; d_gene: NA; abundance: NA; CDR3nt: TGCAGTGCCTCCCCAGGGATGGAGACCCAGTACTTC; CDR3aa: CSASPGMETQYF
v_gene: TRBV6-2/TRBV6-3; j_gene: TRBJ1-1; d_gene: TRBD1; abundance: NA; CDR3nt: TGTGCCAGCAGTTGGACAGGGTTAGTTGAAGCTTTCTTT; CDR3aa: CASSWTGLVEAFF
v_gene: TRBV20-1; j_gene: TRBJ2-1; d_gene: TRBD2; abundance: few; CDR3nt: TGCAGTGCTAGAGGTCACGAGCGGGAGACGGGATACAATGAGCAGTTCTTC; CDR3aa: CSARGHERETGYNEQFF